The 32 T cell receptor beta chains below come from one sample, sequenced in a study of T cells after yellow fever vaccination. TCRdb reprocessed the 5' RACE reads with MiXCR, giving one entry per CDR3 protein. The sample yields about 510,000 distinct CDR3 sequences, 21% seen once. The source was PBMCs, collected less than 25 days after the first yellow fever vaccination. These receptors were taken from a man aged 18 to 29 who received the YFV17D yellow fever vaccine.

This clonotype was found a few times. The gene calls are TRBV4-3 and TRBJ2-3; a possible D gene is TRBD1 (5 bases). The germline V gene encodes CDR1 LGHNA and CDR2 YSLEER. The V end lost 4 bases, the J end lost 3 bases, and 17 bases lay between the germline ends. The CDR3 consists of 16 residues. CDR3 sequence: CASSRGSDRKTDTQYF. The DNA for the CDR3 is TGCGCCAGCAGCCGAGGTAGTGACAGAAAGACAGATACGCAGTATTTT.

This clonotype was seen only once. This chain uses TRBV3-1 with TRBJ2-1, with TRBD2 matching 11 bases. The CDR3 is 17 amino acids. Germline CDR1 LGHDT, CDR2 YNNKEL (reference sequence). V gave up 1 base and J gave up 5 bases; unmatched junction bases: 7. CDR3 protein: CASSQGSGGAWDNEQFF. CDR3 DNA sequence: TGTGCCAGCAGCCAAGGTAGCGGGGGGGCATGGGACAATGAGCAGTTCTTC.

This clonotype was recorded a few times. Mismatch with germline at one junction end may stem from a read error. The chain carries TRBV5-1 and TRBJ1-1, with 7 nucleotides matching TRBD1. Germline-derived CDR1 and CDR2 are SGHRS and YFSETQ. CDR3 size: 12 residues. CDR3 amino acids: CASSPHNRGGIF. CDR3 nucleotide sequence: TGCGCCAGCAGCCCTCACAACAGGGGTGGAATCTTT.

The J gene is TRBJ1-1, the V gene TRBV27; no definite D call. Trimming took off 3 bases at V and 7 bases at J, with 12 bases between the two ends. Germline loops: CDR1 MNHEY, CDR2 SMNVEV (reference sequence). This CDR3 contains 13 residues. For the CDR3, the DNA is TGTGCCAGCAGTTTTTCTCTTGGGGTTGAAGCTTTCTTT. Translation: CASSFSLGVEAFF.

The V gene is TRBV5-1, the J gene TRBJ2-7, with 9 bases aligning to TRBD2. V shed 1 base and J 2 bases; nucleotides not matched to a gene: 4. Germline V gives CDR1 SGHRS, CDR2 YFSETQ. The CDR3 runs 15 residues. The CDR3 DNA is TGCGCCAGCAGCTTGAATAGCGGGGGTACCTACGAGCAGTACTTC. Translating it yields CASSLNSGGTYEQYF.

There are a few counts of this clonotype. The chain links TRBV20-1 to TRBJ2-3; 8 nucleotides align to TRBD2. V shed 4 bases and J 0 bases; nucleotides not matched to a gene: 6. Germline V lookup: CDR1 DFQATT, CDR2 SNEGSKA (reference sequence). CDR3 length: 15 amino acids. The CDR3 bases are TGCAGTGCTATTGACCAGCGGGGGAGCACAGATACGCAGTATTTT. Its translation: CSAIDQRGSTDTQYF.

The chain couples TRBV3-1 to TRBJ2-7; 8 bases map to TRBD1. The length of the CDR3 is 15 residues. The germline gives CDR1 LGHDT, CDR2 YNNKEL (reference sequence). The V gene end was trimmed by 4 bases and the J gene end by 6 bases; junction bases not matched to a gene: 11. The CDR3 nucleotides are TGTGCCAGCAGCCCGTCATGGCAGGGGGCTGGCGAGCAGTACTTC. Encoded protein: CASSPSWQGAGEQYF.

Here the CDR3 reads CASSSDRVATEAFF. The CDR3 DNA sequence: TGTGCCAGCAGTTCCGACAGGGTGGCCACTGAAGCTTTCTTT. J is TRBJ1-1 and V is TRBV12-3 or TRBV12-4, with 7 bases that match TRBD1. CDR3 length equals 14 residues. V shed 4 bases and J 4 bases; nucleotides not matched to a gene: 6.

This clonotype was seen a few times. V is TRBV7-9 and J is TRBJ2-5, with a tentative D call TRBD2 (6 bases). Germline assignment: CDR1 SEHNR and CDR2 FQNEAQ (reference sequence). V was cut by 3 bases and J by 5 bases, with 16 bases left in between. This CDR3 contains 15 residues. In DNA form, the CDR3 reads TGTGCCAGCAGCTTGTACGGGGGTAGGCTCGAGACCCAGTACTTC. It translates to CASSLYGGRLETQYF.

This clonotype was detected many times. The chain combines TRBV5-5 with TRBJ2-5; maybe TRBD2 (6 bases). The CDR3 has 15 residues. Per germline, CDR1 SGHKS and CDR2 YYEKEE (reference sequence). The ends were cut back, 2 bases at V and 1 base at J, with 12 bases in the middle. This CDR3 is CASSFWTTAQETQYF. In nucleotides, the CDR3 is TGTGCCAGCAGCTTCTGGACTACCGCCCAAGAGACCCAGTACTTC.

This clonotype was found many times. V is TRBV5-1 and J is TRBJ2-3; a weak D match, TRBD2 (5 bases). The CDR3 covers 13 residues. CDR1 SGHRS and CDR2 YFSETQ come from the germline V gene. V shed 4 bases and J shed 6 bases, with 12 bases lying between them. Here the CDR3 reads CASSPGGGDTQYF. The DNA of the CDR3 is TGCGCCAGCAGCCCCGGAGGTGGGGATACGCAGTATTTT.

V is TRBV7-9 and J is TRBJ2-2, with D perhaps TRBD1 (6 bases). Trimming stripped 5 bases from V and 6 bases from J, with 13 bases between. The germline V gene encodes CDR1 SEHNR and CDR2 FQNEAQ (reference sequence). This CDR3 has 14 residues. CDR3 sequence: CASSAGTLSGELFF. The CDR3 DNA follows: TGTGCCAGCAGCGCTGGGACACTGTCCGGGGAGCTGTTTTTT.

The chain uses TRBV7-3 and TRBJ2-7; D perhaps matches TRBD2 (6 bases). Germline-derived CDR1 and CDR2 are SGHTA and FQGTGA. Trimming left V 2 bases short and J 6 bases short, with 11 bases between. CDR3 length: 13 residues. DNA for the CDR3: TGTGCCAGCAGCTTAGCGTTGGGAGGCGAGCAGTACTTC. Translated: CASSLALGGEQYF.

CDR3: CASTEGANQPQHF. In DNA form, the CDR3 reads TGTGCCAGCACCGAAGGGGCAAATCAGCCCCAGCATTTT. V usage is TRBV6-1 and J usage is TRBJ1-5; possible D gene TRBD1, 5 bases. The germline V gene encodes CDR1 MNHNS and CDR2 SASEGT. The CDR3 runs 13 residues. Trimming took 7 bases from V and 4 from J, leaving 11 bases between them.

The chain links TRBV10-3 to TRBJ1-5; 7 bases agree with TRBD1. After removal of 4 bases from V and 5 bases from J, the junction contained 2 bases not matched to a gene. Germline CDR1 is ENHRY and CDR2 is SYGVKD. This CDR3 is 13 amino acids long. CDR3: CAISVDRDQPQHF. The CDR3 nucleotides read TGTGCCATCAGTGTAGACAGGGATCAGCCCCAGCATTTT.

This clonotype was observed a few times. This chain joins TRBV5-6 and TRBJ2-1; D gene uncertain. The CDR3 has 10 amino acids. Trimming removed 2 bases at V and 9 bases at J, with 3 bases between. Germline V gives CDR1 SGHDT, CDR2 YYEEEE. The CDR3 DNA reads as TGTGCCAGCAGCTTATGTGAGCAGTTCTTC. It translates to CASSLCEQFF.

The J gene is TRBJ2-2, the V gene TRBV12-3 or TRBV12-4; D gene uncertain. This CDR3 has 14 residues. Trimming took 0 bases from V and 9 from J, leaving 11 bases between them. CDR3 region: CASSLAGPHRELFF. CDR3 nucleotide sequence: TGTGCCAGCAGTTTAGCCGGTCCCCACAGGGAGCTGTTTTTT.

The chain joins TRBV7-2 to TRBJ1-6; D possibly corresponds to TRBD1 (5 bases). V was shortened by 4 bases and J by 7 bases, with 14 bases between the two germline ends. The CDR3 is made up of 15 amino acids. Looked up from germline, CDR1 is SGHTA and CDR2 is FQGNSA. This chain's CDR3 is CASSYAGASNSPLHF. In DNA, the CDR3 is TGTGCCAGCAGCTACGCCGGGGCCTCAAATTCACCCCTCCACTTT.

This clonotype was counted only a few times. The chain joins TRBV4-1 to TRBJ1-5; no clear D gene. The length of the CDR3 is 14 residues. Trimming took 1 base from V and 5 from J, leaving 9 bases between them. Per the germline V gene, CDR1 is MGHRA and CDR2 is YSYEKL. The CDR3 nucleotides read TGCGCCAGCAGCCAAGGAGATGGGGATCAGCCCCAGCATTTT. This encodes CASSQGDGDQPQHF.

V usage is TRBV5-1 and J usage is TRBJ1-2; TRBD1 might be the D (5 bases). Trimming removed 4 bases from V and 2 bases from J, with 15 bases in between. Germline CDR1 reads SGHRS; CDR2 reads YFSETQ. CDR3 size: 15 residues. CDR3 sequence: CASSLAGGWNYGYTF. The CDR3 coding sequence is TGCGCCAGCAGCCTGGCGGGGGGATGGAACTATGGCTACACCTTC.

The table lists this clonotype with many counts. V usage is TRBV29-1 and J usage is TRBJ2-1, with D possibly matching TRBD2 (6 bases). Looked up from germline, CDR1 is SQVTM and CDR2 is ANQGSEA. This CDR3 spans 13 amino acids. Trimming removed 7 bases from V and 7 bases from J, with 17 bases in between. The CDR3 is CSAMGLAANEQFF. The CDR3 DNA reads TGCAGCGCCATGGGCTTAGCGGCAAATGAGCAGTTCTTC.

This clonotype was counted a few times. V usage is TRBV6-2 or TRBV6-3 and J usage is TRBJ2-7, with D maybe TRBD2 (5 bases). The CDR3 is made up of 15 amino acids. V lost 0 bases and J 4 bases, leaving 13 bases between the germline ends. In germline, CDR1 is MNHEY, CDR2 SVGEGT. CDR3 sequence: CASSYSGSAGYEQYV. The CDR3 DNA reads TGTGCCAGCAGTTACTCGGGTAGCGCGGGTTACGAGCAGTACGTC.

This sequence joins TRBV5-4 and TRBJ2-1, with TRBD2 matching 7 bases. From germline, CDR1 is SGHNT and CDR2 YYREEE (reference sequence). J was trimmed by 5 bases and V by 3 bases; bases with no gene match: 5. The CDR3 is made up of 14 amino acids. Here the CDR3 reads CASSSRGRDNEQFF. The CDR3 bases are TGTGCCAGCAGCTCGCGGGGGAGGGACAATGAGCAGTTCTTC.

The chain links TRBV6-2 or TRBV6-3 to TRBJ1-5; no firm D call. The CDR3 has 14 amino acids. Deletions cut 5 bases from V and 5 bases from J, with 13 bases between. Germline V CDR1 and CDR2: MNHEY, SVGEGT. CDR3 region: CASSHESSHQPQHF. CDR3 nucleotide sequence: TGTGCCAGCAGTCACGAATCATCCCATCAGCCCCAGCATTTT.

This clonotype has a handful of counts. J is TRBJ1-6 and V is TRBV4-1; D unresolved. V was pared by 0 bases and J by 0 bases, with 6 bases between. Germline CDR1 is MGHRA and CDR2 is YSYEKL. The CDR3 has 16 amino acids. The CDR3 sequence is CASSQEGSSYNSPLHF. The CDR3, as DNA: TGCGCCAGCAGCCAAGAAGGAAGCTCCTATAATTCACCCCTCCACTTT.

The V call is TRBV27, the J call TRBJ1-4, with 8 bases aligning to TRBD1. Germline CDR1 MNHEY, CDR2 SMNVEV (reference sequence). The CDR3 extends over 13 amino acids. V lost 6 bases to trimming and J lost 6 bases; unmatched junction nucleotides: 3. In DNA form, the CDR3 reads TGTGCCAGCAGCGCAGGGGGCTATGAAAAACTGTTTTTT. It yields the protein CASSAGGYEKLFF.

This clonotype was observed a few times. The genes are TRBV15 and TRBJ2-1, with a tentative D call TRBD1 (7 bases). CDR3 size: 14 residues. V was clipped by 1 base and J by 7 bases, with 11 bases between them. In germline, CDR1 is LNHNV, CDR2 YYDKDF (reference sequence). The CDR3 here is CATSRVRGRNEQFF. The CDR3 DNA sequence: TGTGCCACCAGCAGAGTCAGGGGGAGGAATGAGCAGTTCTTC.

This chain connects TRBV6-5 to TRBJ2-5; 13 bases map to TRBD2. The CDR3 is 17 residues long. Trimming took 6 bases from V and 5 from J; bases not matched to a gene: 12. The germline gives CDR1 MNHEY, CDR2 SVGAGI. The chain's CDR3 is CASSLTSGGAWGETQYF. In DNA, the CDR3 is TGTGCCAGCAGCTTAACTAGCGGGGGGGCCTGGGGTGAGACCCAGTACTTC.

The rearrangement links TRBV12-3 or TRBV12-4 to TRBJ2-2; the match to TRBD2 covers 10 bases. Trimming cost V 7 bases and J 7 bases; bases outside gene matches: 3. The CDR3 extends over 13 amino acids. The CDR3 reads CASIAGGRGELFF. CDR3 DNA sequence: TGTGCCAGCATAGCGGGGGGCCGCGGGGAGCTGTTTTTT.

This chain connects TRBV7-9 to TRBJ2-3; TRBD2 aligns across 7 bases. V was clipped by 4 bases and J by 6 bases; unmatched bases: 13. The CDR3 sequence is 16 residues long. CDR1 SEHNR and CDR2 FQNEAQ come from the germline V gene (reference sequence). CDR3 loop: CASSSAASGLLDTQYF. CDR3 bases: TGTGCCAGCAGCTCGGCGGCTAGCGGACTGTTGGATACGCAGTATTTT.

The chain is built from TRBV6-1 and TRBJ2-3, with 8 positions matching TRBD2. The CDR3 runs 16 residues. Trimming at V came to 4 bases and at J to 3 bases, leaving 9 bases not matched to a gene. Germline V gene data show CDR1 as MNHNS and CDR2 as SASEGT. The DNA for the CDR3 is TGTGCCAGCAGTGCGCGGGGGGCAGGGAGGACAGATACGCAGTATTTT. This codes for CASSARGAGRTDTQYF.

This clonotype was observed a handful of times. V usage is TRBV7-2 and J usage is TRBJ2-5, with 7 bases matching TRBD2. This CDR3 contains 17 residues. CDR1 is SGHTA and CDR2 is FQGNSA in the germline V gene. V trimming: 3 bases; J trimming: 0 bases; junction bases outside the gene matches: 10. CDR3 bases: TGTGCCAGCAGCTTGAGGTTGCGGGGGTCGTACCAAGAGACCCAGTACTTC. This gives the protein CASSLRLRGSYQETQYF.